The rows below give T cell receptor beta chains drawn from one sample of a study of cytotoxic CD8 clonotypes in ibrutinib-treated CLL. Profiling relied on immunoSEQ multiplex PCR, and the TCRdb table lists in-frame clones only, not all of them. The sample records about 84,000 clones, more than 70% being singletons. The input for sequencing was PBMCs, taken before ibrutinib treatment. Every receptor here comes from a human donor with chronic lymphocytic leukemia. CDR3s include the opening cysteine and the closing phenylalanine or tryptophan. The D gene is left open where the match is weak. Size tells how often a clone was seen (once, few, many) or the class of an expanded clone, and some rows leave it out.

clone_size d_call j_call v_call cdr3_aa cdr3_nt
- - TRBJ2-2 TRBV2 CASSEAWTGTGELFF TGTGCCAGCAGTGAAGCTTGGACCGGCACCGGGGAGCTGTTTTTT
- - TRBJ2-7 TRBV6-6 CASSYGFRQGYDEQYF TGTGCCAGCAGTTACGGCTTCCGTCAAGGGTACGACGAGCAGTACTTC
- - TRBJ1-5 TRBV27 CASSLSPQGPNQPQHF TGTGCCAGCAGTTTAAGTCCCCAGGGGCCCAACCAGCCCCAGCATTTT
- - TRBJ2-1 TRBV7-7 CASSFYGRSSYNEQFF TGTGCTAGCAGCTTTTACGGAAGAAGCTCCTACAATGAGCAGTTCTTC
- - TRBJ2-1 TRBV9 CASSVGVQDSSYNEQFF TGTGCCAGCAGCGTAGGTGTGCAGGACTCATCCTACAATGAGCAGTTCTTC
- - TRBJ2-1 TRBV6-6 CASSTDIRYNEQFF TGTGCCAGCAGTACGGACATCCGTTACAATGAGCAGTTCTTC
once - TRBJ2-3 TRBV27 CASSLYVGADTQYF TGTGCCAGCAGTTTATACGTGGGAGCAGATACGCAGTATTTT
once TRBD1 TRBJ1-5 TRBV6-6 CASRDVRQGNQPQHF TGTGCCAGCAGGGACGTGAGACAGGGGAATCAGCCCCAGCATTTT
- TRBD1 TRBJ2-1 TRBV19 CASSPGTGTQFF TGTGCCAGTAGTCCCGGGACAGGGACCCAGTTCTTC
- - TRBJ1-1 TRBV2 CASSETRSMNTEAFF TGTGCCAGCAGTGAAACACGTTCAATGAACACTGAAGCTTTCTTT
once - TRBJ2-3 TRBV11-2 CASSLGIPSTDTQYF TGTGCCAGCAGCTTAGGTATACCTAGCACAGATACGCAGTATTTT
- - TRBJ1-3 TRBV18 CASSRTGTLSGNTIYF TGTGCCAGCTCACGGACCGGTACCCTCTCTGGAAACACCATATATTTT
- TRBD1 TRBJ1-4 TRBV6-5 CASSYFRGLGEKLFF TGTGCCAGCAGTTACTTCAGGGGGCTGGGGGAAAAACTGTTTTTT
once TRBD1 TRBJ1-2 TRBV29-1 CSVDRTGNDYGYTF TGCAGCGTTGACCGGACAGGGAACGACTATGGCTACACCTTC
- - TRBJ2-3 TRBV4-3 CASSQDKGHYTDTQYF TGCGCCAGCAGCCAAGATAAGGGACACTACACAGATACGCAGTATTTT
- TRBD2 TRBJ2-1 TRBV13 CASSPGTSDLYNEQFF TGTGCCAGCAGCCCGGGGACTAGCGACCTTTACAATGAGCAGTTCTTC
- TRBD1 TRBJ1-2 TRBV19 CASSLREVDRANRGYTF TGTGCCAGTAGTCTCCGGGAGGTAGACAGGGCCAACAGAGGCTACACCTTC
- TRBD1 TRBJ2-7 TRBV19 CASSRQGSSYEQYF TGTGCCAGTAGCCGACAGGGAAGCTCCTACGAGCAGTACTTC
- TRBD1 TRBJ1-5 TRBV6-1 CASSDTTGTGVFYSNQPQHF TGTGCCAGCAGTGATACTACCGGGACAGGGGTTTTTTATAGCAATCAGCCCCAGCATTTT
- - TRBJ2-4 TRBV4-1 CASSPELNIQYF TGCGCCAGCAGTCCCGAGCTAAACATTCAGTACTTC